This T cell receptor beta chain was found in a study of T cell responses to AZD1222 COVID-19 vaccine. Pooling of second doses given at about 4 or about 12 weeks was done. Looked up from germline, CDR1 is LNHDA and CDR2 is SQIVND (reference sequence). The CDR3 totals 12 residues. The V end was cut by 5 bases, the J end by 8 bases, with 7 bases between. TCRdb's table, derived via immunoSEQ multiplex PCR, lists solely in-frame clones and lacks some. In the table there are more than 85,000 clones, approximately 84% of which are singletons. Of note for this clone: The antigen remains undetermined.

Points from the study as a whole: Once two AZD1222 doses were given, Spike-specific TCR breadth and depth went up. Vaccine-associated CD4 TCRs spanned spike, dominant at 160-218 and 743-854. It was only after the peak T cell response that any repertoires were sampled.

This specimen consisted of peripheral blood, obtained 28 days after the second AZD1222 dose. V is TRBV19 and J is TRBJ1-6, with D hard to call. This receptor was taken from an adult who received the AZD1222 COVID-19 vaccine. The CDR3 coding sequence is TGTGCCAGTAGTGCAACGGATTCACCCCTCCACTTT. Its translation: CASSATDSPLHF.